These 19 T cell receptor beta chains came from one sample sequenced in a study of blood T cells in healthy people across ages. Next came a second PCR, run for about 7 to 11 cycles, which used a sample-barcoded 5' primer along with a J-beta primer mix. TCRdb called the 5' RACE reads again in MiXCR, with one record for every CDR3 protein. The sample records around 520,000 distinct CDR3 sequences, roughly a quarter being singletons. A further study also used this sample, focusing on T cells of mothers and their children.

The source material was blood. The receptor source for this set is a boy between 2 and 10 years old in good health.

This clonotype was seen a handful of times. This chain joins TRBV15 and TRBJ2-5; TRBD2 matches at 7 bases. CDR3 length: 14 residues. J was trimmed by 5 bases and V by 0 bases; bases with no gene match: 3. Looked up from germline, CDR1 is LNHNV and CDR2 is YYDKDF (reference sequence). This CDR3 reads CATSRDSGVETQYF. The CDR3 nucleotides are TGTGCCACCAGCAGAGACAGCGGGGTTGAGACCCAGTACTTC.

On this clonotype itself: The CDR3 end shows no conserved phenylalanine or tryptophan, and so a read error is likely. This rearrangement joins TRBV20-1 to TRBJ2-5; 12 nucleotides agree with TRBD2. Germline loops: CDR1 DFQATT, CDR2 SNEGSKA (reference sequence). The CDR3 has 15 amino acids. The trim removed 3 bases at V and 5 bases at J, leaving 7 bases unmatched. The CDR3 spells CSASPTSGSRETQYS. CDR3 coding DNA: TGCAGTGCTAGCCCGACTAGCGGGAGTCGGGAGACCCAGTACTCC.

The DNA for the CDR3 is TGTGCCAGCAGTGAAGGGGGCATGGCGGGAGTGGAGTACTTC. Translated: CASSEGGMAGVEYF. The chain combines TRBV6-1 with TRBJ2-7, with 7 bases that match TRBD2. V lost 1 base and J lost 11; bases outside the gene matches: 11. CDR3 length: 14 residues. Per germline, CDR1 MNHNS and CDR2 SASEGT.

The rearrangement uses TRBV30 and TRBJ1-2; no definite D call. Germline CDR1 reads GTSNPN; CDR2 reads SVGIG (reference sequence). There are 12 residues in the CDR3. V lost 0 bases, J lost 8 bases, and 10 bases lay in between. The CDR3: CAWSVRPPGYTF. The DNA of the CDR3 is TGTGCCTGGAGTGTACGACCGCCCGGCTACACCTTC. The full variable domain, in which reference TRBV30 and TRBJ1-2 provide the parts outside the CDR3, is SQTIHQWPATLVQPVGSPLSLECTVEGTSNPNLYWYRQAAGRGLQLLFYSVGIGQISSEVPQNLSASRPQDRQFILSSKKLLLSDSGFYLCAWSVRPPGYTFGSGTRLTVV.

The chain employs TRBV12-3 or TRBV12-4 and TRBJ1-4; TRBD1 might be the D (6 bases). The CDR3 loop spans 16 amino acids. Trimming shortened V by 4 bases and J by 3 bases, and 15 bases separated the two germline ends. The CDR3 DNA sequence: TGTGCCAGCAGTTCAAGACAGGCTTTGTCTAATGAAAAACTGTTTTTT. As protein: CASSSRQALSNEKLFF.

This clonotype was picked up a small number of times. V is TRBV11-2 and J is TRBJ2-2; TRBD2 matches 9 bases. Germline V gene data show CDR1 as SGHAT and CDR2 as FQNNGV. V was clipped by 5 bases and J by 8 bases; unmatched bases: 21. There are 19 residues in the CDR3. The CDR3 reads CASSPHLLLAGRNGGELFF. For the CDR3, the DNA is TGTGCCAGCAGCCCCCACCTACTTCTAGCGGGGCGGAATGGTGGGGAGCTGTTTTTT.

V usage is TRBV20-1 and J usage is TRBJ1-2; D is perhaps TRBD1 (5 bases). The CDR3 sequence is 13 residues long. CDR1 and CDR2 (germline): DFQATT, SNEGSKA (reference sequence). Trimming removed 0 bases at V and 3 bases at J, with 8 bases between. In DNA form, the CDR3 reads TGCAGTGCTAGAGATCCCAGGGACTATGGCTACACCTTC. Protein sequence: CSARDPRDYGYTF.

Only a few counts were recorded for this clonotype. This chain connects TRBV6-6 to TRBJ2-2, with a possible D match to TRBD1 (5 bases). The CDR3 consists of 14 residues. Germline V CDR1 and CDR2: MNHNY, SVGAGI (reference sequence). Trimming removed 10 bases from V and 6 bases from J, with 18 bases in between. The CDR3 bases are TGTGCCACCATGAGGTTGCTAGGGGCCGGGGAGCTGTTTTTT. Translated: CATMRLLGAGELFF.

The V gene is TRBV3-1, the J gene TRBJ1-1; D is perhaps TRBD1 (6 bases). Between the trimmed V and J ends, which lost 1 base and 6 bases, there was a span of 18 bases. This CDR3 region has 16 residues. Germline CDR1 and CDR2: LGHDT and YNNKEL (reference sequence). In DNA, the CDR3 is TGTGCCAGCAGCCAAGGAGGGGGGCAGGGATTAGCTGAAGCTTTCTTT. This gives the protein CASSQGGGQGLAEAFF.

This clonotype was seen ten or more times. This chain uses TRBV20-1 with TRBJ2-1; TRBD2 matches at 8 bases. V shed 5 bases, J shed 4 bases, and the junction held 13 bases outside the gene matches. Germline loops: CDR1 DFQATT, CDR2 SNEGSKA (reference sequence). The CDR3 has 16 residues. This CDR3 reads CSAAPGGGRLYNEQFF. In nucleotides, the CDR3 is TGCAGTGCTGCTCCTGGGGGCGGGAGGTTATACAATGAGCAGTTCTTC.

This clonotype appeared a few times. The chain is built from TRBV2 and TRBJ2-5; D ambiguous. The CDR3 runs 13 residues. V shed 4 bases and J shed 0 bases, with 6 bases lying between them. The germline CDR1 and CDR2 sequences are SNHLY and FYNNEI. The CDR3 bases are TGTGCCAGCAGTGCCAGGTACCAAGAGACCCAGTACTTC. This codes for CASSARYQETQYF.

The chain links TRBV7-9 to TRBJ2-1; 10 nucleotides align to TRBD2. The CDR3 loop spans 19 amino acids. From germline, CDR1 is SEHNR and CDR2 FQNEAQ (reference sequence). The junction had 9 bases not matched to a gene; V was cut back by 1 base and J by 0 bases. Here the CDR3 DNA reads TGTGCCAGCAGCTTAGTTCTAGCGGGGGAGCGGAGCTCCTACAATGAGCAGTTCTTC. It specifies CASSLVLAGERSSYNEQFF. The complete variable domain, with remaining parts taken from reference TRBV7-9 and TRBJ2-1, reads DTGVSQNPRHKITKRGQNVTFRCDPISEHNRLYWYRQTLGQGPEFLTYFQNEAQLEKSRLLSDRFSAERPKGSFSTLEIQRTEQGDSAMYLCASSLVLAGERSSYNEQFFGPGTRLTVL.

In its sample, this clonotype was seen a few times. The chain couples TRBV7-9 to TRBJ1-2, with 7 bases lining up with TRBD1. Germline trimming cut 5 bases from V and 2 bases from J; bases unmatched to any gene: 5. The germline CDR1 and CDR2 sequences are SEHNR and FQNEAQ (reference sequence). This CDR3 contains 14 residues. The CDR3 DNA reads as TGTGCCAGCAGCAGCGTGACAGGGAACTATGGCTACACCTTC. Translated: CASSSVTGNYGYTF.

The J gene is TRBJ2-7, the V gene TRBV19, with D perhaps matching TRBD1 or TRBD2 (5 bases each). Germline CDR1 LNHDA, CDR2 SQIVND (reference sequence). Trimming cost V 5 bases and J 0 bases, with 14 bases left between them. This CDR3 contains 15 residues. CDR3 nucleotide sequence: TGTGCCAGTAGTCCTCCCGGGACCCACTCCTACGAGCAGTACTTC. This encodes CASSPPGTHSYEQYF. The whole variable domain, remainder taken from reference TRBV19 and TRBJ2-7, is DGGITQSPKYLFRKEGQNVTLSCEQNLNHDAMYWYRQDPGQGLRLIYYSQIVNDFQKGDIAEGYSVSREKKESFPLTVTSAQKNPTAFYLCASSPPGTHSYEQYFGPGTRLTVT.

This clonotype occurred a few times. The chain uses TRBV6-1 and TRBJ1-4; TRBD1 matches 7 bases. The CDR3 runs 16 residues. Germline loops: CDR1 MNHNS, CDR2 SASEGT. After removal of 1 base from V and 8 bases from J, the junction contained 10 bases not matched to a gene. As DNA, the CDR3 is TGTGCCAGCAGTGAAGGTGGTCTCAGGGGGTCGGAAAAACTGTTTTTT. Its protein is CASSEGGLRGSEKLFF.

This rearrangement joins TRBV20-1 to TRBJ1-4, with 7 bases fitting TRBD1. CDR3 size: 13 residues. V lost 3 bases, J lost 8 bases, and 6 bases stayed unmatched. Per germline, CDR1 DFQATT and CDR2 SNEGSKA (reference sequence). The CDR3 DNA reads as TGCAGTGCTAGGGTTGGGACAGTCGAAAAACTGTTTTTT. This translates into CSARVGTVEKLFF.

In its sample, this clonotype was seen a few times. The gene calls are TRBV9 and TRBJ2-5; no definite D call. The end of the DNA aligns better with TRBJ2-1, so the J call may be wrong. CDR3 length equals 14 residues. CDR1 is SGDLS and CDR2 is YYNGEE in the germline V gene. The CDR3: CASSARAMYNEQFF. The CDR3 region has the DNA TGTGCCAGCAGCGCCCGGGCCATGTACAATGAGCAGTTCTTC.

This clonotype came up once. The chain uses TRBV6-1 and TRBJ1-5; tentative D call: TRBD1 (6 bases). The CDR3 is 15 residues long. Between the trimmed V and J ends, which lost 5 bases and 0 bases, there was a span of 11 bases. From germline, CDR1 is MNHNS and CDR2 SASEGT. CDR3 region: CASSIQGGSNQPQHF. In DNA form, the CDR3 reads TGTGCCAGCAGTATACAGGGAGGTAGCAATCAGCCCCAGCATTTT.

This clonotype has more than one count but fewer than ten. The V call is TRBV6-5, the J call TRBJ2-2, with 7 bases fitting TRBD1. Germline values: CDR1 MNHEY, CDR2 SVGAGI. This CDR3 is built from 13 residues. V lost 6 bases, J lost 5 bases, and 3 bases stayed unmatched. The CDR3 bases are TGTGCCAGCAGCACGACAGGGACCGGGGAGCTGTTTTTT. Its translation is CASSTTGTGELFF.